This paragraph reports one T cell receptor (beta chain). What it recognizes is unknown. Germline V gene sequence: CDR1 SGHTA, CDR2 FQGTGA. The CDR3 sequence is 17 residues long. V gave up 3 bases and J gave up 1 base; unmatched junction bases: 6. The sample is drawn from a study of siplizumab effects on memory and regulatory T cells. Overall study results and limits: Siplizumab significantly brought down the alloreactive sequences that trace back to unstimulated CD4+ memory cells. Alloreactive CD4+ clones that could be mapped were on average about 69% Treg-derived with siplizumab, against roughly 25% in controls.

Roughly 10^5 TCR templates underwent assay in each sample. Produced via immunoSEQ multiplex PCR; TCRdb's table is partial and in-frame only. The table lists about 91,000 clones, roughly 96% of them singletons. This TCR derives from a human donor in good health. The V call is TRBV7-3, the J call TRBJ2-2, with TRBD1 identical over 9 bases. Sequenced sample: naive CD4+ T cells sorted from blood. CDR3 in amino acids: CASSFPPGQGNTGELFF. CDR3 coding DNA: TGTGCCAGCAGCTTTCCCCCGGGACAGGGGAACACCGGGGAGCTGTTTTTT. Full variable domain (outside the CDR3, taken from reference TRBV7-3 and TRBJ2-2): GAGVSQTPSNKVTEKGKYVELRCDPISGHTALYWYRQSLGQGPEFLIYFQGTGAADDSGLPNDRFFAVRPEGSVSTLKIQRTERGDSAVYLCASSFPPGQGNTGELFFGEGSRLTVL.